The entry below gives a single T cell receptor beta chain sequence along with its context. Its target is not known. Produced via immunoSEQ multiplex PCR; TCRdb's table is partial and in-frame only. The sample has about 130,000 clones, about 90% seen once. The sample belongs to a study of T cell responses to AZD1222 COVID-19 vaccine. General study results and limits: Dominant at 160-218 and 743-854, vaccine-associated CD4 TCRs also spanned spike. Just a handful of AZD1222 recipients were seropositive at baseline.

The V and J ends lost 0 bases and 4 bases respectively, with 10 bases between them. The CDR3 is 14 amino acids. Germline CDR1 is SGDLS and CDR2 is YYNGEE. Source: peripheral blood, taken on day 0 of AZD1222 vaccination. This sequence originates from an adult in good health. This chain joins TRBV9 and TRBJ1-2; no definite D call. The CDR3 bases are TGTGCCAGCAGCGTAGATCCAGGATCCTATGGCTACACCTTC. Protein product: CASSVDPGSYGYTF. Full variable domain (rest looked up from reference TRBV9 and TRBJ1-2): DSGVTQTPKHLITATGQRVTLRCSPRSGDLSVYWYQQSLDQGLQFLIQYYNGEERAKGNILERFSAQQFPDLHSELNLSSLELGDSALYFCASSVDPGSYGYTFGSGTRLTVV.